A selection of T cell receptor beta chains follows, all from one sample in a study of blood T cell repertoires in COVID-19. Sequencing used immunoSEQ multiplex PCR; TCRdb keeps in-frame clones, though not all of them. The data hold under 250,000 clones, with approximately 82% observed a single time. Source material: peripheral blood. Every receptor here comes from a woman aged 40 to 55 with acute or convalescent COVID-19. CDR3s include the opening cysteine and the closing phenylalanine or tryptophan. The D gene is left open where the match is weak. Size is omitted from some rows. Given values are once, few, many or a class for expanded clones.

v_gene	abundance	j_gene	d_gene	CDR3aa	CDR3nt
TRBV2	-	TRBJ2-7	-	CASSPGNYEQYF	TGTGCCAGCAGTCCAGGAAACTACGAGCAGTACTTC
TRBV5-1	-	TRBJ2-7	-	CASSLRDLTYEQYF	TGCGCCAGCAGCCTCCGGGATCTAACCTACGAGCAGTACTTC
TRBV5-1	-	TRBJ2-1	-	CASSFNYNEQFF	TGCGCCAGCAGCTTCAACTACAATGAGCAGTTCTTC
TRBV19	-	TRBJ2-2	TRBD1	CASSRDSNTGELFF	TGTGCCAGTAGCAGGGACAGCAACACCGGGGAGCTGTTTTTT
TRBV14	once	TRBJ2-4	-	CASSRGSGRHLGIQYF	TGTGCCAGCAGCCGAGGAAGCGGGCGCCACTTAGGGATTCAGTACTTC
TRBV4-1	once	TRBJ2-5	TRBD1	CASSQGDRTQETQYF	TGCGCCAGCAGCCAAGGGGACAGAACCCAAGAGACCCAGTACTTC
TRBV11-2	once	TRBJ2-1	TRBD2	CASSLLASGTTGNEQFF	TGTGCCAGCAGCTTATTGGCTAGCGGGACCACGGGGAATGAGCAGTTCTTC
TRBV5-1	-	TRBJ1-4	-	CASSLGQGGGKLFF	TGCGCCAGCAGCTTGGGTCAGGGTGGCGGAAAACTGTTTTTT
TRBV6-2/TRBV6-3	-	TRBJ1-1	-	CASSTGTLMGNTEAFF	TGTGCCAGCAGTACAGGAACTTTAATGGGAAACACTGAAGCTTTCTTT
TRBV24-1	-	TRBJ2-7	TRBD2	CATSAPGSGRNEQYF	TGTGCCACCAGTGCCCCAGGGAGCGGGAGAAACGAGCAGTACTTC
TRBV10-3	-	TRBJ2-2	TRBD2	CAIRLAGTGELFF	TGTGCCATCAGACTAGCGGGCACCGGGGAGCTGTTTTTT
TRBV30	-	TRBJ2-6	-	CAWSPGGSGANVLTF	TGTGCCTGGAGCCCCGGAGGGTCTGGGGCCAACGTCCTGACTTTC
TRBV4-1	-	TRBJ1-3	-	CASSQSLTAFGNTIYF	TGCGCCAGCAGCCAAAGCTTGACAGCATTCGGAAACACCATATATTTT
TRBV29-1	-	TRBJ1-4	-	CSVGEGGAKGEKLFF	TGCAGCGTTGGAGAGGGGGGGGCTAAGGGTGAAAAACTGTTTTTT
TRBV11-2	-	TRBJ2-7	-	CASSLARDISYEQYF	TGTGCCAGCAGCTTAGCACGGGACATTAGCTACGAGCAGTACTTC
TRBV7-6	-	TRBJ2-2	TRBD2	CASSLVAGGLNTGELFF	TGTGCCAGCAGCTTGGTGGCGGGGGGTCTGAACACCGGGGAGCTGTTTTTT
TRBV24-1	-	TRBJ1-2	TRBD1	CATSPPDRDYGYTF	TGTGCCACCAGTCCTCCGGACAGGGACTATGGCTACACCTTC
TRBV7-8	-	TRBJ2-1	-	CASSLRAGSTHKNEQFF	TGTGCCAGCAGCTTACGGGCGGGATCGACACACAAGAATGAGCAGTTCTTC
TRBV23-1	-	TRBJ2-1	TRBD1	CAIGQDYNEQFF	TGCGCCATAGGACAGGATTACAATGAGCAGTTCTTC
TRBV4-3	-	TRBJ1-2	-	CASSQGSRSYGYTF	TGCGCCAGCAGCCAAGGCAGCCGGAGCTATGGCTACACCTTC
TRBV18	-	TRBJ2-1	TRBD2	CASSPKRGGGSYNEQFF	TGTGCCAGCTCACCTAAACGGGGGGGCGGCTCCTACAATGAGCAGTTCTTC
TRBV18	-	TRBJ1-6	TRBD1	CASSPLPSRGLGNSPLHF	TGTGCCAGCTCACCTTTACCTTCCAGGGGGCTGGGTAATTCACCCCTCCACTTT
TRBV27	-	TRBJ1-2	-	CASSWGANYGYTF	TGTGCCAGCAGTTGGGGGGCTAACTATGGCTACACCTTC
TRBV6-4	-	TRBJ2-2	TRBD2	CASKPTSYGTGELFF	TGTGCCAGCAAACCGACTAGCTACGGCACCGGGGAGCTGTTTTTT
TRBV18	-	TRBJ2-2	TRBD2	CASSPGTTNTGELFF	TGTGCCAGCTCCCCCGGGACTACGAACACCGGGGAGCTGTTTTTT
TRBV29-1	-	TRBJ2-5	TRBD2	CSVEKTGLAGGPGTQYF	TGCAGCGTTGAGAAAACCGGACTAGCGGGAGGGCCCGGGACCCAGTACTTC
TRBV11-2	few	TRBJ2-7	-	CASSIPDNYEQYF	TGTGCCAGCAGCATCCCGGACAACTACGAGCAGTACTTC
TRBV3-1/TRBV3-2	-	TRBJ2-1	-	CASSQGLDFYNEQFF	TGTGCCAGCAGCCAAGGGCTAGACTTTTACAATGAGCAGTTCTTC
TRBV15	few	TRBJ2-7	-	CATSRGVSNSYEQYF	TGTGCCACCAGCAGAGGAGTGTCAAATTCCTACGAGCAGTACTTC
TRBV5-5	once	TRBJ2-3	-	CASSPGLVSDTQYF	TGTGCCAGCAGCCCGGGACTCGTCAGCGATACGCAGTATTTT
TRBV12-3/TRBV12-4	-	TRBJ1-2	-	CASSLQENYGYTF	TGTGCCAGCAGTCTACAGGAGAACTATGGCTACACCTTC
TRBV5-8	once	TRBJ2-5	-	CASSFGGTDFTQETQYF	TGTGCCAGCAGCTTTGGAGGGACCGACTTTACGCAAGAGACCCAGTACTTC
TRBV19	-	TRBJ2-1	TRBD1	CASSLDRDSYNEQFF	TGTGCCAGTAGCCTCGACAGGGACTCCTACAATGAGCAGTTCTTC
TRBV6-5	-	TRBJ1-6	-	CASALGQGGNSPLHF	TGTGCCAGCGCTTTAGGCCAGGGCGGCAATTCACCCCTCCACTTT
TRBV7-9	-	TRBJ2-2	TRBD2	CASSENKPGLATTGELFF	TGTGCCAGCAGCGAAAATAAACCGGGACTAGCTACCACCGGGGAGCTGTTTTTT
TRBV15	-	TRBJ2-2	TRBD2	CATSRTPLGLAGSYTGELFF	TGTGCCACCAGCAGGACACCATTGGGACTAGCGGGATCATACACCGGGGAGCTGTTTTTT
TRBV21-1	-	TRBJ1-5	-	CASSKGNRESNQPQHF	TGTGCCAGCAGCAAAGGCAACAGGGAAAGCAATCAGCCCCAGCATTTT
TRBV12-5	-	TRBJ2-5	TRBD1	CASAQGSGIETQYF	TGTGCTAGTGCACAGGGGAGCGGTATAGAGACCCAGTACTTC
TRBV7-2	-	TRBJ2-1	TRBD2	CASRSSGSYNEQFF	TGTGCCAGCAGATCTAGCGGTTCCTACAATGAGCAGTTCTTC
TRBV30	-	TRBJ1-1	-	CAWKPGVWGMNTEAFF	TGTGCCTGGAAACCGGGGGTGTGGGGGATGAACACTGAAGCTTTCTTT
TRBV27	-	TRBJ2-1	-	CASSRQDNEQFF	TGTGCCAGCAGTAGACAGGACAATGAGCAGTTCTTC
TRBV6-5	-	TRBJ2-7	TRBD2	CASSPGGGDEQYF	TGTGCCAGCAGTCCGGGTGGGGGGGACGAGCAGTACTTC
TRBV7-8	-	TRBJ2-3	TRBD2	CASRDLSGGARDTQYF	TGTGCCAGCAGGGACCTTAGCGGGGGGGCCAGGGATACGCAGTATTTT
TRBV5-1	-	TRBJ2-5	-	CASSLDGNQETQYF	TGCGCCAGCAGCTTGGACGGTAACCAAGAGACCCAGTACTTC
TRBV5-1	-	TRBJ2-3	TRBD2	CASSLAITSGTDTQYF	TGCGCCAGCAGCTTGGCCATTACTAGCGGCACAGATACGCAGTATTTT
TRBV15	-	TRBJ2-3	TRBD1	CATADDRGLTQYF	TGTGCCACCGCCGATGACAGGGGCCTAACGCAGTATTTT
TRBV2	-	TRBJ2-4	TRBD2	CASSEEGTKSPF	TGTGCCAGCAGTGAGGAAGGGACTAAGAGCCCCTTC
TRBV11-2	-	TRBJ2-1	TRBD2	CASRPFSGRTYNEQFF	TGTGCCAGCAGACCCTTTAGCGGGAGAACCTACAATGAGCAGTTCTTC
TRBV19	-	TRBJ2-1	-	CASSASRNNEQFF	TGTGCCAGTAGTGCTAGCAGGAACAATGAGCAGTTCTTC
TRBV7-2	-	TRBJ1-5	-	CASSPRTSNQPQHF	TGTGCCAGCAGCCCCCGGACAAGCAATCAGCCCCAGCATTTT
TRBV27	-	TRBJ2-2	-	CAVGGNTGELFF	TGTGCAGTGGGGGGTAACACCGGGGAGCTGTTTTTT
TRBV6-5	-	TRBJ1-6	-	CASSFIDNWNSPLHF	TGTGCCAGCAGCTTTATCGACAATTGGAATTCACCCCTCCACTTT